This T cell receptor beta chain appears in the sequencing data of a study of T cells after yellow fever vaccination. About the research overall: With SMART-Seq v4 Ultra Low Input, the fractions containing low cell numbers were prepared. Findings of the study overall: Booster sampling recovered most clones from primary vaccination (nearly 98% CD4, approximately 88% CD8). Weaker overall was a secondary response that nonetheless peaked faster, on day 5 versus 15. In FACS-sorted repertoires, abundant clonotypes from the bulk population could appear as contaminants.

This clonotype has just a few counts. Its antigen is as yet unknown. Germline V gene lookup returns CDR1 SGHRS and CDR2 YFSETQ. The V gene lost 0 bases and the J gene lost 1 base, with 10 bases spanning the gap. The CDR3 consists of 16 residues. Each CDR3 protein is one row after TCRdb ran MiXCR on the 5' RACE reads. The data contain hundreds of thousands of distinct CDR3 sequences, approximately 6% of them seen just once; the ten biggest clones take up approximately 16%. The receptor was isolated from a man between 25 and 39 years old who received the YFV17D yellow fever vaccine. Sequenced here: PBMCs, sampled 5 days after the yellow fever booster vaccination. The chain is built from TRBV5-1 and TRBJ2-2, with a weak D call TRBD1 (6 bases). This CDR3 is CASSLGQGRNTGELFF. The CDR3, as DNA: TGCGCCAGCAGCTTGGGTCAGGGGAGGAACACCGGGGAGCTGTTTTTT. The entire variable domain, with the rest obtained from reference TRBV5-1 and TRBJ2-2, is as follows: KAGVTQTPRYLIKTRGQQVTLSCSPISGHRSVSWYQQTPGQGLQFLFEYFSETQRNKGNFPGRFSGRQFSNSRSEMNVSTLELGDSALYLCASSLGQGRNTGELFFGEGSRLTVL.